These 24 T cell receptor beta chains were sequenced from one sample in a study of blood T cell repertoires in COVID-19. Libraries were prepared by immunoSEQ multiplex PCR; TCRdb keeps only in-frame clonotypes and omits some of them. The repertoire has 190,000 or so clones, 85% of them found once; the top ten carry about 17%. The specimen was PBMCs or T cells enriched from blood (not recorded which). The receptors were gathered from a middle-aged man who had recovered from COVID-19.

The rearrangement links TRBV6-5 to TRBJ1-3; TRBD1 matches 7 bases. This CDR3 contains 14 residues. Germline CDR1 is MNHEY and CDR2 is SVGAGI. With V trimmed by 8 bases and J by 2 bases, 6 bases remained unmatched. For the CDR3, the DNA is TGTGCCAGCGAATCCGGGACAGCTGGAAACACCATATATTTT. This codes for CASESGTAGNTIYF.

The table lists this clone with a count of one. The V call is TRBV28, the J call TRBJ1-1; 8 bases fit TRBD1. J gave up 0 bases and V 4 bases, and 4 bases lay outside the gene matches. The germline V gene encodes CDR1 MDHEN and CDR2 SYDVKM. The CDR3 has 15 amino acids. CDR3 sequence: CASSSRQGLNTEAFF. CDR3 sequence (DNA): TGTGCCAGCAGTTCAAGACAGGGGCTGAACACTGAAGCTTTCTTT. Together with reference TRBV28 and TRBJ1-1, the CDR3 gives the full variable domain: DVKVTQSSRYLVKRTGEKVFLECVQDMDHENMFWYRQDPGLGLRLIYFSYDVKMKEKGDIPEGYSVSREKKERFSLILESASTNQTSMYLCASSSRQGLNTEAFFGQGTRLTVV.

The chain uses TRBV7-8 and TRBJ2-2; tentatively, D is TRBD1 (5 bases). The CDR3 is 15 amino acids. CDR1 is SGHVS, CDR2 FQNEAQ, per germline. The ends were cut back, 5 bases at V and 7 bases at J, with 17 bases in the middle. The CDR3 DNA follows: TGTGCCAGCAGCCACGCCGACAGCACCTTCGGGGAGCTGTTTTTT. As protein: CASSHADSTFGELFF. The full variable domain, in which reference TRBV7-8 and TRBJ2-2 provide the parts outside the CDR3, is GAGVSQSPRYKVAKRGQDVALRCDPISGHVSLFWYQQALGQGPEFLTYFQNEAQLDKSGLPSDRFFAERPEGSVSTLKIQRTQQEDSAVYLCASSHADSTFGELFFGEGSRLTVL.

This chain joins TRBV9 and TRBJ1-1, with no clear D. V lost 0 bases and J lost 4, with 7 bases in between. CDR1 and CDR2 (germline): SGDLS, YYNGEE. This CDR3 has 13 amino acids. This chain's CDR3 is CASSVVTSTEAFF. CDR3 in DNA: TGTGCCAGCAGCGTAGTGACATCCACTGAAGCTTTCTTT.

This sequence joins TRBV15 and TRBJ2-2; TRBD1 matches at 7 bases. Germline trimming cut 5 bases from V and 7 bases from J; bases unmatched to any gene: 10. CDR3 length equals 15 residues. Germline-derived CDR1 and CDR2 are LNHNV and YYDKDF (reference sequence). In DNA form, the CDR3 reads TGTGCCACCAGCCTTACAACAGGGGCGGGCGGGGAGCTGTTTTTT. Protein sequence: CATSLTTGAGGELFF.

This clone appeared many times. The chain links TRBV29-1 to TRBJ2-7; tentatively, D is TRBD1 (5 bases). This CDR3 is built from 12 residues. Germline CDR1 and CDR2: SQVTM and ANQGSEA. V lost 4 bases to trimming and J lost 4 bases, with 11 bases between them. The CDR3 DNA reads TGCAGCGTTGGTGACAGCAGATACGAGCAGTACTTC. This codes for CSVGDSRYEQYF.

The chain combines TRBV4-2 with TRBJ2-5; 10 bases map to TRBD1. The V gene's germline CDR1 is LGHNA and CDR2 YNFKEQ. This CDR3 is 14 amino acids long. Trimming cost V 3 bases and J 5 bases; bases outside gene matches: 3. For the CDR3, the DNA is TGTGCCAGCAGCCAGGGACAGGGGCGGGAGACCCAGTACTTC. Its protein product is CASSQGQGRETQYF.

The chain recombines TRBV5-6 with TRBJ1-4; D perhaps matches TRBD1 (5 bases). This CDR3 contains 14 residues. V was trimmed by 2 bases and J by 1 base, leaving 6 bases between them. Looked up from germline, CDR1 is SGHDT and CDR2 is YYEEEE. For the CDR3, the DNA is TGTGCCAGCAGCTTTACAGGAACTAATGAAAAACTGTTTTTT. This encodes CASSFTGTNEKLFF.

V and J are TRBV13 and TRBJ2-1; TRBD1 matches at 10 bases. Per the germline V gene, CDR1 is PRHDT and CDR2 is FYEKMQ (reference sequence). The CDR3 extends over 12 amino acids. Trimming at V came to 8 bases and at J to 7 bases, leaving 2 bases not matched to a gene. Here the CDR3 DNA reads TGTGCCAGCGACAGGGGGCAAAATGAGCAGTTCTTC. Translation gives CASDRGQNEQFF.

In nucleotides, the CDR3 is TGCGCCAGCAGCTACGGGACAGCCCGCAATTCACCCCTCCACTTT. Protein product: CASSYGTARNSPLHF. This chain joins TRBV4-1 and TRBJ1-6; TRBD1 matches at 7 bases. V gave up 5 bases and J gave up 7 bases; unmatched junction bases: 8. Looked up from germline, CDR1 is MGHRA and CDR2 is YSYEKL. The CDR3 extends over 15 amino acids.

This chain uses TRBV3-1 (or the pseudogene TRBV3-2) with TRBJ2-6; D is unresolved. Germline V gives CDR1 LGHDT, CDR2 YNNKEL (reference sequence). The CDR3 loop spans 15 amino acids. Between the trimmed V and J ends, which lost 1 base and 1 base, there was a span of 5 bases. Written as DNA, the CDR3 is TGTGCCAGCAGCCAAGTCAGTTCTGGGGCCAACGTCCTGACTTTC. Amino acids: CASSQVSSGANVLTF.

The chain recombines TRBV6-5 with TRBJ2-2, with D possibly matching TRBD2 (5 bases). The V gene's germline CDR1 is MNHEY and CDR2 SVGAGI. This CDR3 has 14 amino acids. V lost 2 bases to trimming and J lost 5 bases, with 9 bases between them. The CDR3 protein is CASSYGPGTGELFF. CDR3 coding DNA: TGTGCCAGCAGTTACGGCCCGGGAACCGGGGAGCTGTTTTTT.

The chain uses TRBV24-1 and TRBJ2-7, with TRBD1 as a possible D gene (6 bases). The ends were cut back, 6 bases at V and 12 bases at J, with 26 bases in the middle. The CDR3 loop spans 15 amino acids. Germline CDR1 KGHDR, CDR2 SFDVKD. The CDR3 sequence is CATSRTGPTPTDAYF. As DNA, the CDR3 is TGTGCCACCAGTAGAACAGGGCCTACCCCCACGGATGCGTACTTC.

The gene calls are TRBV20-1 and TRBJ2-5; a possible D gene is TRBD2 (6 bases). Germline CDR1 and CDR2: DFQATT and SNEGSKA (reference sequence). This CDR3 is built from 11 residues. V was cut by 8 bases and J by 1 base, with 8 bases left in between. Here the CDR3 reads CSRLVQETQYF. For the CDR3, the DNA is TGCAGTCGACTAGTCCAAGAGACCCAGTACTTC.

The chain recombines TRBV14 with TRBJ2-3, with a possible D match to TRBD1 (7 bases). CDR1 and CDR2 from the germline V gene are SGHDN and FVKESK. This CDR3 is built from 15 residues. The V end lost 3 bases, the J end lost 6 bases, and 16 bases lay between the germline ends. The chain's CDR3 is CASSQGQGDWDTQYF. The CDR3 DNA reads TGTGCCAGCAGCCAGGGGCAGGGGGACTGGGATACGCAGTATTTT.

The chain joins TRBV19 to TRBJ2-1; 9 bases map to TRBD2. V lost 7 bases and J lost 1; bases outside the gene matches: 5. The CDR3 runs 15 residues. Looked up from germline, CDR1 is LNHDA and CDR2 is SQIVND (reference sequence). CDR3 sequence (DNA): TGTGCCAGTACCCCTAGCGGGAATTCCTACAATGAGCAGTTCTTC. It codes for CASTPSGNSYNEQFF.

The DNA for the CDR3 is TGTGCCAGCAGCTACATTGTAGGGGACACTGAAGCTTTCTTT. Encoded protein: CASSYIVGDTEAFF. This chain links TRBV4-2 with TRBJ1-1; D may be TRBD1 (5 bases). The CDR3 covers 14 residues. Germline V CDR1 and CDR2: LGHNA, YNFKEQ. V was pared by 5 bases and J by 3 bases, with 13 bases between.

CDR3 sequence (DNA): TGTGCCAGCAGAGTAGGCGCGGGAGGAGATACGCAGTATTTT. This encodes CASRVGAGGDTQYF. The chain recombines TRBV6-4 with TRBJ2-3; 8 bases are shared with TRBD2. V lost 6 bases, J lost 5 bases, and 7 bases stayed unmatched. There are 14 residues in the CDR3. Germline V gives CDR1 MRHNA, CDR2 SNTAGT.

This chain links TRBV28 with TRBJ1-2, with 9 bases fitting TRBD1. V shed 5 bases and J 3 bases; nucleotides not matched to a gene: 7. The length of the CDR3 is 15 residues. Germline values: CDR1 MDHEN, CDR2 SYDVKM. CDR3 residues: CASSPEGQGYYGYTF. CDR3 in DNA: TGTGCCAGCAGTCCAGAGGGACAGGGCTACTATGGCTACACCTTC.

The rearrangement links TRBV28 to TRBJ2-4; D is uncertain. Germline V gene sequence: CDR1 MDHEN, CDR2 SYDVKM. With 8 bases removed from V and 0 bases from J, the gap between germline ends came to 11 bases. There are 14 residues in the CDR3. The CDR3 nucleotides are TGTGCCAGCGAAGACTCGGTAGCCAAAAACATTCAGTACTTC. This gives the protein CASEDSVAKNIQYF.

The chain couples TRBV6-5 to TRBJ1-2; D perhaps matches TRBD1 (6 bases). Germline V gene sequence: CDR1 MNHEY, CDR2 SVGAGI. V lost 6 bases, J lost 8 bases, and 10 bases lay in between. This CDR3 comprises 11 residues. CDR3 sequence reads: CASRAGEGYTF. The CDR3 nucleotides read TGTGCCAGCAGGGCAGGGGAAGGCTACACCTTC.

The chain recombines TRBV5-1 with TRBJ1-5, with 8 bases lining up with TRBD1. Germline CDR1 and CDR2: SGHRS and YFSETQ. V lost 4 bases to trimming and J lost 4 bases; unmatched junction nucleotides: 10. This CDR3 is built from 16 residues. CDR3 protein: CASSPGAGGENQPQHF. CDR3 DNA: TGCGCCAGCAGCCCTGGCGCAGGGGGCGAGAATCAGCCCCAGCATTTT.

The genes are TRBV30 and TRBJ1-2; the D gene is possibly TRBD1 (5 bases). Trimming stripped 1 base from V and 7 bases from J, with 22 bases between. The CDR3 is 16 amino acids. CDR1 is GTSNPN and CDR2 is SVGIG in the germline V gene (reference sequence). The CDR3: CAWSARWTAQGVGYTF. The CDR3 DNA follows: TGTGCCTGGAGTGCCCGATGGACCGCCCAAGGGGTTGGCTACACCTTC.

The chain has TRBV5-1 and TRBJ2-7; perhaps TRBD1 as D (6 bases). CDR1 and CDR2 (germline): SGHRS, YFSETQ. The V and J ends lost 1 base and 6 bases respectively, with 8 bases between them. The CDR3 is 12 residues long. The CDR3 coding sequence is TGCGCCAGCAGCTTGCCCAGGGGCGAGCAGTACTTC. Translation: CASSLPRGEQYF.